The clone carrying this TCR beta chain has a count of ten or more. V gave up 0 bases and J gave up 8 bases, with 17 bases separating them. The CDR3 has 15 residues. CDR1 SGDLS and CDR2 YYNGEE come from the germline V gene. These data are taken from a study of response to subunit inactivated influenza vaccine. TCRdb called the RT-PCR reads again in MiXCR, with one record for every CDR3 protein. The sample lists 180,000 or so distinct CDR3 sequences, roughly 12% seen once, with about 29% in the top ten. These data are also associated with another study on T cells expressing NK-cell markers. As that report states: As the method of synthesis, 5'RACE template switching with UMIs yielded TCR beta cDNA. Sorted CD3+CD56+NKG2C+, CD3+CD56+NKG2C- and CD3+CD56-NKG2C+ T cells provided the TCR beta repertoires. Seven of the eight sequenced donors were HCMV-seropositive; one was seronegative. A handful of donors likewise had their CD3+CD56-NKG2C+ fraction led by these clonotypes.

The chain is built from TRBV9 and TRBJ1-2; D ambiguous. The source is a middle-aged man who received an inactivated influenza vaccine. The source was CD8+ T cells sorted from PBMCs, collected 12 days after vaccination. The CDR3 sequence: CASSVGKGPMGGYTF. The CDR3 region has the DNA TGTGCCAGCAGCGTAGGGAAGGGCCCCATGGGAGGCTACACCTTC. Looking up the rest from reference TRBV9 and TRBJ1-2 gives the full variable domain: DSGVTQTPKHLITATGQRVTLRCSPRSGDLSVYWYQQSLDQGLQFLIQYYNGEERAKGNILERFSAQQFPDLHSELNLSSLELGDSALYFCASSVGKGPMGGYTFGSGTRLTVV.